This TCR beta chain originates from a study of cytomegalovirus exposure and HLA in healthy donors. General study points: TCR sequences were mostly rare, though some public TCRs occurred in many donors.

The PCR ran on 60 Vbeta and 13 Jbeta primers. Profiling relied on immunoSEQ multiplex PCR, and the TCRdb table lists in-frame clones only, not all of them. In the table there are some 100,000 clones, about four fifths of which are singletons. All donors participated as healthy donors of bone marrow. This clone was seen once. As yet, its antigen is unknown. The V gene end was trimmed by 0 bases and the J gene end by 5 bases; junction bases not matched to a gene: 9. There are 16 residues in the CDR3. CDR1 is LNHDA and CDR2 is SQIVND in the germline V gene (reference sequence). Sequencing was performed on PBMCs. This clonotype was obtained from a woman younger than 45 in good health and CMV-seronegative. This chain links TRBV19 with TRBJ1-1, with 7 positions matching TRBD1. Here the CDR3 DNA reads TGTGCCAGTAGTATAGATCTTGAGGGGGCGCGAACTGAAGCTTTCTTT. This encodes CASSIDLEGARTEAFF.